The 6 T cell receptor beta chains presented below share a single source sample, sequenced in a study of T cells expressing NK-cell markers. No DNA is given; TCRdb re-called the 5' RACE reads and lists each CDR3 protein once. Recorded for this sample: approximately 420,000 distinct CDR3 sequences. The specimen was blood T cells: a sorted CD56 or NKG2C T cell subset, CD4+ or CD8+ T cells, or bulk PBMC T cells (not recorded which). These receptors were collected from a woman aged 45-59 years in good health.

CDR3 region: CSVDVVSMSDQETQYF. The chain links TRBV29-1 to TRBJ2-5. Germline V gives CDR1 SQVTM, CDR2 ANQGSEA. The CDR3 runs to 16 residues.

The V call is TRBV20-1, the J call TRBJ2-5; TCRdb gives TRBD1 as the D gene, but with no DNA this cannot be confirmed. Germline CDR1 reads DFQATT; CDR2 reads SNEGSKA (reference sequence). The CDR3 runs to 12 residues. This CDR3 reads CSARDPPGTQYF.

The chain recombines TRBV5-1 with TRBJ1-2. Looked up from germline, CDR1 is SGHRS and CDR2 is YFSETQ. The CDR3 length is 14 residues. CDR3 loop: CASSLAGVDYGYTF. Together with reference TRBV5-1 and TRBJ1-2, the CDR3 gives the full variable domain: KAGVTQTPRYLIKTRGQQVTLSCSPISGHRSVSWYQQTPGQGLQFLFEYFSETQRNKGNFPGRFSGRQFSNSRSEMNVSTLELGDSALYLCASSLAGVDYGYTFGSGTRLTVV.

This sequence joins TRBV6-1 and TRBJ2-7; TCRdb indicates TRBD1, and absent DNA this call remains unverified. The germline V gene has CDR1 MNHNS and CDR2 SASEGT. CDR3 length: 15 amino acids. The CDR3 spells CASSEPRGLNYEQYF.

V gene TRBV6-2 or TRBV6-3 combines with J gene TRBJ2-5; TCRdb's D gene call, TRBD1, goes unchecked for lack of DNA. This CDR3 is built from 16 residues. Germline CDR1 reads MNHEY; CDR2 reads SVGEGT. CDR3 in amino acids: CASNLRDRGPWETQYF.

This chain's CDR3 is CASSPPGTTSYEQYF. The rearrangement uses TRBV12-3 or TRBV12-4 and TRBJ2-7; there is no DNA to check the TCRdb D call of TRBD2. The length of the CDR3 is 15 residues.